These T cell receptor beta chains were read from a single sample in a study of blood T cell repertoires in COVID-19. TCRdb's table, derived via immunoSEQ multiplex PCR, lists solely in-frame clones and lacks some. This repertoire shows 40,000 to 50,000 clones, around 84% found once; its top ten account for more than 50%. Specimen: peripheral blood. The receptors shown here come from a man in his sixties or seventies with acute or convalescent COVID-19. The CDR3 runs from the conserved cysteine through the conserved F or W. The D gene is left open where the match is weak. The size of a clone is reported for some rows only, either as once, few or many, or as a class for expanded clones.

size: .
D: .
V: TRBV30
J: TRBJ2-1
DNA: TGTGCCTGGAGTTATCGGGGGGCGAGGGGGCAGTTCTTC
CDR3: CAWSYRGARGQFF

size: .
D: TRBD2
V: TRBV9
J: TRBJ2-1
DNA: TGTGCCAGCAGCGTAGGGGGGGGTCAGGCCAATGAGCAGTTCTTC
CDR3: CASSVGGGQANEQFF

size: .
D: TRBD1
V: TRBV6-5
J: TRBJ2-7
DNA: TGTGCCAGCAGTTACGCGGGACAGGCGACATCCTACGAGCAGTACTTC
CDR3: CASSYAGQATSYEQYF

size: .
D: .
V: TRBV7-2
J: TRBJ1-1
DNA: TGTGCCAGCAGCTTTTTCGGCGGCGGGACTGAAGCTTTCTTT
CDR3: CASSFFGGGTEAFF

size: few
D: TRBD1
V: TRBV5-5
J: TRBJ1-1
DNA: TGTGCCAGCAGCGGACAGGGGGCCTCCACTGAAGCTTTCTTT
CDR3: CASSGQGASTEAFF

size: .
D: TRBD1
V: TRBV27
J: TRBJ2-1
DNA: TGTGCCAGCAGTTTGCGGACAGGCAATGAGCAGTTCTTC
CDR3: CASSLRTGNEQFF

size: .
D: TRBD1
V: TRBV6-1
J: TRBJ1-6
DNA: TGTGCCAGCAGTGGAGCCCGGACAGGGTTGGCTTCACCCCTCCACTTT
CDR3: CASSGARTGLASPLHF

size: .
D: .
V: TRBV5-8
J: TRBJ2-1
DNA: TGTGCCAGCACCGGGTGGGGAGAGGGCGCCTTGGTCAATGAGCAGTTCTTC
CDR3: CASTGWGEGALVNEQFF

size: .
D: .
V: TRBV6-6
J: TRBJ2-2
DNA: TGTGCCAGCAGTCCGAGCTCCTCCAGGGTCGTTCCCGGGGAGCTGTTTTTT
CDR3: CASSPSSSRVVPGELFF

size: .
D: .
V: TRBV6-5
J: TRBJ2-1
DNA: TGTGCCAGCAGTCGGGAGTCCATCTACAATGAGCAGTTCTTC
CDR3: CASSRESIYNEQFF